Here is one T cell receptor (beta chain) with its context. Its antigen is not known. Broader study findings: Tumor Tregs overlapped most with tumor, then blood, naive CD4+ cells. The larger-cohort validation was restricted to a single TCR beta V-J rearrangement rather than whole repertoires.

Constant-region reverse primers amplified full-length variable regions, followed by semi-nested Nested Universal Primer A PCR. TCRdb fed the 5' RACE reads into MiXCR, producing one record per CDR3 protein. Among about 62,000 distinct CDR3 sequences listed, around 30% were seen once. Sequencing input: tumor-infiltrating naive CD4+ T cells sorted from the breast tumor. Subset of the sample: naive CD4+ T cells, CD4+CD45RA+CD25-. This TCR was sampled from a female donor with breast cancer.

Here the CDR3 reads CATRRDNQPQHF. The DNA for the CDR3 is TGTGCCACCAGGAGAGACAATCAGCCCCAGCATTTT. The chain carries TRBV10-3 and TRBJ1-5; the D is unclear. Deletions cut 10 bases from V and 3 bases from J, with 10 bases between. CDR3 length equals 12 residues. Germline V CDR1 and CDR2: ENHRY, SYGVKD.